Following are 22 T cell receptor beta chains from one sample sequenced in a study of human thymus T cells. Profiling relied on immunoSEQ multiplex PCR, and the TCRdb table lists in-frame clones only, not all of them. Found here are 55,000 to 70,000 clones, approximately 95% of them singletons; the top ten hold over 5%. The sample comprised blood. All receptors derive from a boy younger than two with a congenital heart defect but otherwise immunologically healthy.

This chain links TRBV27 with TRBJ2-7; TRBD2 matches 8 bases. There are 16 residues in the CDR3. Germline loops: CDR1 MNHEY, CDR2 SMNVEV (reference sequence). Unmatched junction bases numbered 12, after V lost 5 bases and J lost 3 bases. This CDR3 is CASSQSSRGGGYEQYF. DNA of the CDR3: TGTGCCAGCAGTCAATCATCCCGGGGGGGCGGCTACGAGCAGTACTTC.

A single count supports this clone. V gene TRBV5-1 combines with J gene TRBJ2-3; possibly TRBD1 for D (5 bases). The CDR3 spans 12 residues. Trimming removed 0 bases from V and 6 bases from J, with 5 bases in between. Looked up from germline, CDR1 is SGHRS and CDR2 is YFSETQ. CDR3 sequence: CASSLEGDTQYF. In DNA, the CDR3 is TGCGCCAGCAGCTTGGAGGGGGATACGCAGTATTTT.

This chain uses TRBV7-9 with TRBJ1-4; D not resolved. Germline V gives CDR1 SEHNR, CDR2 FQNEAQ (reference sequence). The CDR3 consists of 15 residues. V dropped 8 bases and J dropped 9 bases, with 22 bases sitting between them. CDR3 residues: CASSPPGQFPKKLFF. The CDR3, as DNA: TGTGCCAGCTCACCACCTGGGCAGTTCCCGAAAAAACTGTTTTTT.

The rearrangement joins TRBV29-1 to TRBJ2-1; D assignment may be TRBD1 or TRBD2 (5 bases each). Germline V lookup: CDR1 SQVTM, CDR2 ANQGSEA. The CDR3 runs 13 residues. Between the trimmed V and J ends, which lost 4 bases and 4 bases, there was a span of 11 bases. In nucleotides, the CDR3 is TGCAGCGTTGCCAGGGACCAGTACAATGAGCAGTTCTTC. It translates to CSVARDQYNEQFF.

J is TRBJ2-3 and V is TRBV7-2; no definite D call. The ends were cut back, 5 bases at V and 4 bases at J, with 13 bases in the middle. Germline V gene data show CDR1 as SGHTA and CDR2 as FQGNSA. The CDR3 contains 14 residues. As DNA, the CDR3 is TGTGCCAGCAGCCCCTTTTGGCAGGCAGATACGCAGTATTTT. This codes for CASSPFWQADTQYF.

The V gene is TRBV27, the J gene TRBJ1-2; tentative D call: TRBD1 (5 bases). The CDR3 sequence is 15 residues long. In germline, CDR1 is MNHEY, CDR2 SMNVEV (reference sequence). V was trimmed by 7 bases and J by 2 bases, leaving 17 bases between them. CDR3 residues: CASTQSGGFNYGYTF. CDR3 coding DNA: TGTGCCAGCACCCAAAGTGGGGGTTTCAACTATGGCTACACCTTC.

This clone has only a few counts. V gene TRBV5-5 combines with J gene TRBJ1-3, with D uncertain. V was trimmed by 5 bases and J by 2 bases, leaving 11 bases between them. The CDR3 is 14 residues long. Germline V gene lookup returns CDR1 SGHKS and CDR2 YYEKEE (reference sequence). Here the CDR3 reads CASSIAGTGNTIYF. DNA for the CDR3: TGTGCCAGCAGTATCGCAGGAACTGGAAACACCATATATTTT.

The chain is built from TRBV2 and TRBJ2-7; 8 bases fit TRBD2. CDR1 SNHLY and CDR2 FYNNEI come from the germline V gene. There are 16 residues in the CDR3. J lost 7 bases, V lost 2 bases, and 13 bases had no gene match. In DNA, the CDR3 is TGTGCCAGCAGTGAAAGCGCGGGGGGCCCTCTGTCGGAGCAGTACTTC. Its protein product is CASSESAGGPLSEQYF.

This chain uses TRBV23-1 with TRBJ2-7; possibly TRBD1 or TRBD2 for D (5 bases each). TRBV23-1 is an ORF, with its function uncertain. The V end was cut by 8 bases, the J end by 6 bases, with 17 bases between. CDR3 length: 13 amino acids. CDR3 nucleotide sequence: TGCGCCAGCGGCGAGCGGACACGCCGCGAGCAGTACTTC. Translated: CASGERTRREQYF.

The chain has TRBV7-9 and TRBJ2-1; TRBD2 aligns across 12 bases. Germline loops: CDR1 SEHNR, CDR2 FQNEAQ (reference sequence). Trimming cost V 5 bases and J 2 bases; bases outside gene matches: 13. The CDR3 spans 19 residues. The CDR3 here is CASSITGLAGYRTYNEQFF. CDR3 bases: TGTGCCAGCAGCATTACGGGACTAGCGGGTTATCGAACCTACAATGAGCAGTTCTTC.

The V and J genes are TRBV7-9 and TRBJ1-1; 7 nucleotides line up with TRBD1. CDR3 length: 14 amino acids. Losses at the gene ends were 0 bases for V and 5 bases for J; bases not matched to a gene: 3. Germline V gene sequence: CDR1 SEHNR, CDR2 FQNEAQ (reference sequence). CDR3 amino acids: CASSLAQGVTEAFF. The CDR3 DNA reads TGTGCCAGCAGCTTAGCCCAGGGGGTGACTGAAGCTTTCTTT.

The sample holds one count of this clone. V usage is TRBV7-2 and J usage is TRBJ2-3; D might be TRBD1 (5 bases). With 3 bases removed from V and 4 bases from J, the gap between germline ends came to 11 bases. CDR3 length equals 14 residues. The germline V gene has CDR1 SGHTA and CDR2 FQGNSA. CDR3 protein: CASSFPGRSDTQYF. The CDR3 nucleotides are TGTGCCAGCAGCTTTCCAGGGCGTTCAGATACGCAGTATTTT.

V gene TRBV28 combines with J gene TRBJ2-3, with TRBD2 matching over 11 bases. Trimming cost V 5 bases and J 5 bases; bases outside gene matches: 12. Looked up from germline, CDR1 is MDHEN and CDR2 is SYDVKM. The CDR3 is 17 amino acids. Here the CDR3 reads CASSLLAGDPQKDTQYF. Written as DNA, the CDR3 is TGTGCCAGCAGTCTACTAGCGGGAGATCCCCAAAAAGATACGCAGTATTTT.

The chain links TRBV25-1 to TRBJ2-3, with unresolved D. V was trimmed by 1 base and J by 9 bases, leaving 14 bases between them. This CDR3 comprises 14 residues. In germline, CDR1 is MGHDK, CDR2 SYGVNS. In DNA form, the CDR3 reads TGTGCCAGCAGTGAATTTAGGGCCCAATCGACGCAGTATTTT. Its translation: CASSEFRAQSTQYF.

This chain links TRBV11-2 with TRBJ2-5; D unresolved. The CDR3 spans 13 residues. With 4 bases removed from V and 2 bases from J, the gap between germline ends came to 8 bases. Germline V gives CDR1 SGHAT, CDR2 FQNNGV. CDR3 sequence: CASSWSRQETQYF. DNA of the CDR3: TGTGCCAGCAGCTGGTCCCGTCAAGAGACCCAGTACTTC.

This clone has a single count. V is TRBV7-9 and J is TRBJ1-2; D possibly corresponds to TRBD1 (6 bases). This CDR3 spans 14 amino acids. Germline V gene sequence: CDR1 SEHNR, CDR2 FQNEAQ (reference sequence). Trimming shortened V by 2 bases and J by 4 bases, and 11 bases separated the two germline ends. The CDR3 here is CASSLNREVYGYTF. The DNA of the CDR3 is TGTGCCAGCAGCTTAAACAGGGAGGTCTATGGCTACACCTTC.

The sample holds one count of this clone. The rearrangement links TRBV25-1 to TRBJ2-3, with D tentatively TRBD2 (5 bases). Trimming shortened V by 7 bases and J by 2 bases, and 7 bases separated the two germline ends. Germline lookup yields CDR1 MGHDK and CDR2 SYGVNS. There are 12 residues in the CDR3. CDR3 nucleotide sequence: TGTGCCAGCACGGGAAACACAGATACGCAGTATTTT. Its protein product is CASTGNTDTQYF.

CDR3 DNA sequence: TGCGCCAGCAGCTTGGGGGGGGTCCCACCCCTCCACTTT. This gives the protein CASSLGGVPPLHF. The chain recombines TRBV5-1 with TRBJ1-6, with a possible D match to TRBD1 (5 bases). Germline lookup yields CDR1 SGHRS and CDR2 YFSETQ. The CDR3 has 13 amino acids. V dropped 0 bases and J dropped 11 bases, with 9 bases sitting between them.

CDR3 region: CASSLSGGLPGGYTF. The CDR3 DNA is TGTGCCAGCAGCTTGTCAGGGGGCTTGCCGGGGGGCTACACCTTC. The gene calls are TRBV7-9 and TRBJ1-2, with 8 bases lining up with TRBD1. The V gene end was trimmed by 3 bases and the J gene end by 8 bases; junction bases not matched to a gene: 11. The CDR3 consists of 15 residues. Germline loops: CDR1 SEHNR, CDR2 FQNEAQ (reference sequence).

The DNA for the CDR3 is TGCAGCGTTAAAGGGGGCGGAAACACCATATATTTT. Protein product: CSVKGGGNTIYF. The chain uses TRBV29-1 and TRBJ1-3; 7 bases fit TRBD1. The CDR3 sequence is 12 residues long. J was trimmed by 4 bases and V by 5 bases; bases with no gene match: 2. Germline CDR1 and CDR2: SQVTM and ANQGSEA.

The chain links TRBV6-5 to TRBJ1-1, with D unresolved. CDR3 length equals 12 residues. Germline-derived CDR1 and CDR2 are MNHEY and SVGAGI. Trimming left V 5 bases short and J 1 base short, with 5 bases between. The CDR3 region has the DNA TGTGCCAGCAGTGCCCAGAACACTGAAGCTTTCTTT. This sequence encodes CASSAQNTEAFF.

The chain combines TRBV19 with TRBJ2-1; D remains unclear. V was shortened by 7 bases and J by 0 bases, with 13 bases between the two germline ends. This CDR3 contains 15 residues. Germline lookup yields CDR1 LNHDA and CDR2 SQIVND (reference sequence). The CDR3 nucleotides read TGTGCCAGTAAAGAAACCGGACCCTCCTACAATGAGCAGTTCTTC. Translation: CASKETGPSYNEQFF.